The clone carrying this TCR beta chain was counted once. The entry originates in a study of blood T cell repertoires in COVID-19. TCRdb keeps only in-frame clones here, not all; method: immunoSEQ multiplex PCR. This table holds about 170,000 clones, roughly 83% found once. CDR1 is SNHLY, CDR2 FYNNEI, per germline. Losses at the gene ends were 7 bases for V and 5 bases for J; bases not matched to a gene: 11. This CDR3 contains 16 residues. The sample was peripheral blood. The clonotype originates from a woman older than 75 with active or convalescent COVID-19. This chain joins TRBV2 and TRBJ2-2, with TRBD2 matching 9 bases. CDR3 protein: CASKGTRGGWTGELFF. As DNA, the CDR3 is TGTGCCAGCAAAGGGACGCGGGGGGGCTGGACCGGGGAGCTGTTTTTT.